Below, one TCR beta chain is given with its context. Its antigen remains unidentified. Germline CDR1 reads KGHSH; CDR2 reads LQKENI. V gave up 3 bases and J gave up 0 bases; unmatched junction bases: 6. The length of the CDR3 is 16 residues. This sample stems from a study of T cells in Graves' hyperthyroidism and ophthalmopathy. Study overall: Blood from the periphery was taken at initial diagnosis, before any treatment. Broader study findings: Progression to ophthalmopathy was predicted a median of 6.5 months early.

RNA transcripts served as the template for amplifying TCR beta CDR3 regions. The TCR CDR3 was amplified in a first-round RT-PCR using the HTBI primer set. Via MiXCR, TCRdb re-called the multiplex PCR reads, giving one row per CDR3 protein. Of fewer than 600,000 distinct CDR3 sequences in the sample, 13% to 15% were seen once. The gene calls are TRBV18 and TRBJ1-1; 8 bases match TRBD1. The sequenced sample consisted of blood. The TCR originated in a woman between 40 and 50 years old with Graves' hyperthyroidism. In nucleotides, the CDR3 is TGTGCCAGCTCACCCCAGGGGGCAGATTTGAACACTGAAGCTTTCTTT. It is translated as CASSPQGADLNTEAFF.